The rows below give T cell receptor beta chains drawn from one sample of a study of blood T cell repertoires in COVID-19. Profiling relied on immunoSEQ multiplex PCR, and the TCRdb table lists in-frame clones only, not all of them. This sample yields about 230,000 clones, of which approximately 84% are seen a single time; 6% to 9.5% belongs to the top ten. Source material: peripheral blood. These receptors originate from a woman older than 75 with acute or convalescent COVID-19. The CDR3 runs from the conserved cysteine through the conserved F or W. The D gene is left open where the match is weak. Not all rows give a size; the values are once, few, many and, for expanded clones, a class.

J | V | size | D | CDR3 | DNA
TRBJ2-3 | TRBV7-2 | . | TRBD2 | CASSLAGTSDIGTQYF | TGTGCCAGCAGCTTAGCTGGGACTAGCGACATAGGTACGCAGTATTTT
TRBJ2-5 | TRBV10-3 | . | . | CAISLGGETQYF | TGTGCCATCTCTTTGGGGGGAGAGACCCAGTACTTC
TRBJ2-5 | TRBV11-2 | . | . | CASSGGAGRQETQYF | TGTGCCAGCAGCGGGGGGGCGGGACGCCAAGAGACCCAGTACTTC
TRBJ2-3 | TRBV19 | . | . | CASSIEKQGLKGTDTQYF | TGTGCCAGTAGTATAGAAAAGCAGGGATTGAAGGGCACAGATACGCAGTATTTT
TRBJ2-7 | TRBV11-2 | . | TRBD1 | CASSQGGTGFYEQYF | TGTGCCAGCAGCCAGGGCGGGACAGGGTTTTACGAGCAGTACTTC
TRBJ2-7 | TRBV28 | once | TRBD2 | CASSSPGLAAYEQYF | TGTGCCAGCAGCTCTCCGGGACTAGCGGCCTACGAGCAGTACTTC
TRBJ2-5 | TRBV7-7 | . | . | CASTISPRETQYF | TGTGCCAGCACCATAAGTCCTCGGGAGACCCAGTACTTC
TRBJ2-3 | TRBV24-1 | . | . | CATSDLRSRTGTSTDTQYF | TGTGCCACCAGTGATTTGAGGTCGCGGACGGGGACTTCCACAGATACGCAGTATTTT
TRBJ2-5 | TRBV5-1 | . | TRBD2 | CASSPGLHQETQYF | TGCGCCAGCAGCCCGGGACTACACCAAGAGACCCAGTACTTC
TRBJ1-5 | TRBV13 | . | . | CASSQGLVRGQPQHF | TGTGCCAGCAGCCAGGGGTTGGTCCGCGGTCAGCCCCAGCATTTT
TRBJ2-3 | TRBV19 | . | TRBD2 | CASRKQGLAGGLDTQYF | TGTGCCAGTAGAAAACAGGGCCTAGCGGGGGGCCTAGATACGCAGTATTTT
TRBJ2-2 | TRBV1 | . | . | CTSSQEDRGATGELFF | TGCACCAGCAGCCAAGAAGACAGGGGTGCCACCGGGGAGCTGTTTTTT
TRBJ1-4 | TRBV29-1 | few | . | CSVQPAGTNEKLFF | TGCAGCGTACAGCCTGCGGGGACTAATGAAAAACTGTTTTTT
TRBJ2-5 | TRBV28 | . | TRBD2 | CASSLIGGVETQYF | TGTGCCAGCAGTTTAATCGGGGGGGTGGAGACCCAGTACTTC
TRBJ1-1 | TRBV11-2 | . | . | CASSFQGMNTEAFF | TGTGCCAGCAGCTTTCAGGGAATGAACACTGAAGCTTTCTTT
TRBJ2-1 | TRBV30 | . | . | CAWDSSASSYNEQFF | TGTGCCTGGGACTCTAGCGCGAGCTCCTACAATGAGCAGTTCTTC
TRBJ1-2 | TRBV4-1 | . | TRBD1 | CASSQDGGTGDGYTF | TGCGCCAGCAGCCAAGATGGGGGGACAGGGGATGGCTACACCTTC
TRBJ2-3 | TRBV4-1 | once | TRBD2 | CASSQVAGVITDTQYF | TGCGCCAGCAGCCAAGTAGCGGGGGTAATCACAGATACGCAGTATTTT
TRBJ2-7 | TRBV14 | . | . | CASSLRAGSSTYEQYF | TGTGCCAGCAGCCTCCGAGCCGGGAGCTCCACCTACGAGCAGTACTTC
TRBJ2-2 | TRBV7-2 | . | TRBD1 | CASSSRQGYTGELFF | TGTGCCAGCAGCTCCCGACAGGGTTACACCGGGGAGCTGTTTTTT
TRBJ2-3 | TRBV6-1 | . | TRBD1 | CASSERGQGYTDTQYF | TGTGCCAGCAGTGAAAGGGGACAGGGATACACAGATACGCAGTATTTT
TRBJ2-3 | TRBV28 | . | . | CASSSPGALTDTQYF | TGTGCCAGCAGTTCCCCAGGGGCCCTTACAGATACGCAGTATTTT
TRBJ1-6 | TRBV5-1 | . | TRBD1 | CASSQQGQAVSSPLHF | TGCGCCAGCAGCCAACAGGGACAGGCGGTATCATCACCCCTCCACTTT
TRBJ1-2 | TRBV7-2 | . | . | CASSLATGTLGYGYTF | TGTGCCAGCAGCTTAGCAACAGGAACCTTAGGGTATGGCTACACCTTC
TRBJ2-3 | TRBV6-1 | . | . | CASSELTYTQYF | TGTGCCAGCAGTGAACTGACATACACGCAGTATTTT
TRBJ2-5 | TRBV6-5 | . | TRBD1 | CASSQNRGQETQYF | TGTGCCAGCAGTCAAAACAGGGGCCAAGAGACCCAGTACTTC
TRBJ2-5 | TRBV9 | . | TRBD2 | CASSVASGQETQYF | TGTGCCAGCAGCGTAGCTAGCGGCCAAGAGACCCAGTACTTC
TRBJ2-6 | TRBV7-6 | . | . | CASSSTQGAFETGANVLTF | TGTGCCAGCAGCTCTACCCAAGGGGCGTTTGAAACTGGGGCCAACGTCCTGACTTTC
TRBJ1-1 | TRBV6-5 | . | . | CASVSLIGTEAFF | TGTGCCAGCGTATCTTTAATCGGCACTGAAGCTTTCTTT
TRBJ2-7 | TRBV9 | . | TRBD2 | CASSVEPTSGDEQYF | TGTGCCAGCAGCGTAGAACCGACTAGCGGGGACGAGCAGTACTTC
TRBJ1-2 | TRBV29-1 | once | . | CSVEETATNYGYTF | TGCAGCGTTGAAGAGACAGCCACTAACTATGGCTACACCTTC
TRBJ1-2 | TRBV6-5 | . | . | CASRHPMANYGYTF | TGTGCCAGCAGGCACCCGATGGCCAACTATGGCTACACCTTC
TRBJ2-6 | TRBV12-5 | . | . | CASGISTSTTGANVLTF | TGTGCTAGTGGTATCTCGACATCCACCACTGGGGCCAACGTCCTGACTTTC
TRBJ2-7 | TRBV7-2 | . | TRBD2 | CASSSWTSVSPGQYF | TGTGCCAGCAGCTCCTGGACTAGCGTTTCCCCTGGGCAGTACTTC
TRBJ2-3 | TRBV7-8 | . | TRBD2 | CASSLFSSGSTDTQYF | TGTGCCAGCAGCTTATTCTCTAGCGGAAGCACAGATACGCAGTATTTT
TRBJ1-3 | TRBV7-9 | . | TRBD1 | CASSQQGNTIYF | TGTGCCAGCAGCCAACAGGGGAACACCATATATTTT
TRBJ2-1 | TRBV7-9 | . | . | CASSRGTVSYNEQFF | TGTGCCAGCAGCCGAGGGACTGTTTCCTACAATGAGCAGTTCTTC
TRBJ2-6 | TRBV28 | . | . | CASSLFGLPVTGANVLTF | TGTGCCAGCAGTTTATTCGGTCTACCGGTTACTGGGGCCAACGTCCTGACTTTC
TRBJ2-5 | TRBV15 | . | TRBD2 | CATSRELAVGGETQYF | TGTGCCACCAGCAGAGAACTAGCGGTAGGGGGTGAGACCCAGTACTTC
TRBJ1-2 | TRBV7-9 | few | . | CASSSEANYGYTF | TGTGCCAGCTCGTCTGAGGCTAACTATGGCTACACCTTC
TRBJ2-1 | TRBV5-6 | few | . | CASSSLWGVDEQFF | TGTGCCAGCAGCTCGCTTTGGGGCGTGGATGAGCAGTTCTTC
TRBJ2-5 | TRBV4-1 | . | . | CASSQGPGQETQYF | TGCGCCAGCAGCCAAGGCCCAGGCCAAGAGACCCAGTACTTC
TRBJ2-5 | TRBV6-2/TRBV6-3 | . | TRBD2 | CASSYSIGGETQYF | TGTGCCAGCAGTTACTCGATCGGGGGGGAGACCCAGTACTTC
TRBJ2-2 | TRBV14 | . | . | CASSQVLGELFF | TGTGCCAGCAGCCAAGTCTTGGGGGAGCTGTTTTTT